This T cell receptor (beta chain) was profiled in a study of blood T cells in healthy people across ages. Trimming removed 6 bases from V and 3 bases from J; junction bases left unmatched: 7. CDR3 length: 14 amino acids. Germline CDR1 and CDR2: MNHEY and SMNVEV (reference sequence). Comment on this clonotype: The antigen remains unidentified.

A second PCR of roughly 7 to 11 cycles used a sample-barcoded 5' primer and a J-beta primer mix. MiXCR, run by TCRdb on the 5' RACE reads, gives a single entry per CDR3 protein. The data hold 1.5 million or so distinct CDR3 sequences, with approximately 43% observed a single time. Overall study findings and caveats: When one million T cells were used, diversity estimates were thought to be underestimates.

V is TRBV27 and J is TRBJ2-7; 8 nucleotides match TRBD1. The TCR was taken from a woman aged 18-29 years in good health. The sample taken for sequencing was blood. The CDR3 nucleotides are TGTGCCAGCAGACCGGGACAGGATAACTACGAGCAGTACTTC. Residues: CASRPGQDNYEQYF.